What follows are 7 T cell receptor beta chains derived from one specimen sequenced in a study of cytotoxic CD8 clonotypes in ibrutinib-treated CLL. The data were produced by immunoSEQ multiplex PCR, yet TCRdb's version contains in-frame clones alone and is incomplete. The table lists roughly 150,000 clones, about 80% of them singletons. The material sequenced was PBMCs, taken after 12 months of ibrutinib treatment. The receptors derive from a human donor with chronic lymphocytic leukemia.

The gene calls are TRBV29-1 and TRBJ1-2; 12 positions match TRBD1. Germline V CDR1 and CDR2: SQVTM, ANQGSEA. V shed 4 bases, J shed 10 bases, and the junction held 4 bases outside the gene matches. This CDR3 has 12 amino acids. CDR3 bases: TGCAGCGTTGGAGGGACAGGGGGCTACTACACCTTC. It yields the protein CSVGGTGGYYTF.

This clone occurred a few times. The chain recombines TRBV4-1 with TRBJ1-1; D gene unclear. Trimming removed 0 bases at V and 10 bases at J, with 12 bases between. Germline assignment: CDR1 MGHRA and CDR2 YSYEKL. The CDR3 has 13 amino acids. The CDR3 nucleotides are TGCGCCAGCAGCCAAGATGGCCCTACTACAGCTTTCTTT. It yields the protein CASSQDGPTTAFF.

The count of this clone is one. The genes are TRBV10-3 and TRBJ1-3; D uncertain. The CDR3 loop spans 13 amino acids. Germline values: CDR1 ENHRY, CDR2 SYGVKD. Trimming removed 6 bases from V and 4 bases from J, with 10 bases in between. CDR3 sequence reads: CAISRILGNTIYF. CDR3 in DNA: TGTGCCATCAGCCGCATTCTGGGAAACACCATATATTTT.

CDR3 loop: CSVASGWGNEQFF. The CDR3 nucleotides are TGCAGCGTGGCTAGCGGGTGGGGCAATGAGCAGTTCTTC. V gene TRBV29-1 combines with J gene TRBJ2-1, with 8 bases that match TRBD2. CDR3 length equals 13 residues. V gave up 6 bases and J gave up 6 bases; unmatched junction bases: 7. In germline, CDR1 is SQVTM, CDR2 ANQGSEA.

A single count supports this clone. V is TRBV19 and J is TRBJ2-7, with 10 positions matching TRBD2. Germline assignment: CDR1 LNHDA and CDR2 SQIVND (reference sequence). Trimming took 4 bases from V and 1 from J; bases not matched to a gene: 4. This CDR3 contains 15 residues. The CDR3 DNA is TGTGCCAGTAGTAAAGGACTAGCGGAATCCTACGAGCAGTACTTC. Translation: CASSKGLAESYEQYF.

This chain links TRBV2 with TRBJ1-4, with D maybe TRBD1 (6 bases). The CDR3 loop spans 14 amino acids. CDR1 and CDR2 (germline): SNHLY, FYNNEI. Trimming removed 2 bases at V and 10 bases at J, with 14 bases between. DNA of the CDR3: TGTGCCAGCAGTGAAACAGGGACTTTCGGAAAACTGTTTTTT. It yields the protein CASSETGTFGKLFF.

The rearrangement uses TRBV30 and TRBJ2-5, with TRBD2 identical over 10 bases. The J segment lost 5 bases and the V segment lost 2 bases, leaving 8 bases of the junction unmatched. The germline V gene has CDR1 GTSNPN and CDR2 SVGIG (reference sequence). The CDR3 spans 15 residues. CDR3 in amino acids: CAWSSSGGAGETQYF. The CDR3 DNA sequence: TGTGCCTGGAGTTCCAGCGGGGGGGCGGGTGAGACCCAGTACTTC. The complete variable domain, with remaining parts taken from reference TRBV30 and TRBJ2-5, reads SQTIHQWPATLVQPVGSPLSLECTVEGTSNPNLYWYRQAAGRGLQLLFYSVGIGQISSEVPQNLSASRPQDRQFILSSKKLLLSDSGFYLCAWSSSGGAGETQYFGPGTRLLVL.